This entry lists 8 T cell receptor beta chains sequenced from one sample in a study of T cells expressing NK-cell markers. Reanalyzing the 5' RACE reads, TCRdb keeps one entry per CDR3 protein, without DNA. In total, the table holds roughly 180,000 distinct CDR3 sequences. Sequencing was carried out using blood T cells: a sorted CD56 or NKG2C T cell subset, CD4+ or CD8+ T cells, or bulk PBMC T cells (not recorded which). These receptors all come from a woman aged 18 to 69 in good health.

The CDR3 sequence is CASSQFLGTEAFF. V and J are TRBV3-1 and TRBJ1-1. CDR3 length: 13 amino acids. CDR1 and CDR2 (germline): LGHDT, YNNKEL (reference sequence).

This CDR3 is CASSYATEQYF. The V gene is TRBV12-3 or TRBV12-4, the J gene TRBJ2-7. The CDR3 consists of 11 residues.

The chain has TRBV6-1 and TRBJ1-5; the D call of TRBD1 rests on TCRdb alone, since no DNA is present to check it. This CDR3 has 14 residues. CDR1 and CDR2 from the germline V gene are MNHNS and SASEGT. The CDR3 sequence: CASSPDDRVKPQHF.

This chain joins TRBV5-1 and TRBJ2-4; TCRdb's D gene call, TRBD1, goes unchecked for lack of DNA. CDR1 SGHRS and CDR2 YFSETQ come from the germline V gene. This CDR3 comprises 14 residues. CDR3: CASSLGQGRSIQYF.

This rearrangement joins TRBV28 to TRBJ2-4; lacking DNA, the TRBD1 call made by TCRdb goes unchecked. CDR1 and CDR2 (germline): MDHEN, SYDVKM. The CDR3 runs 16 residues. The CDR3 sequence: CASSPGPQLAKNIQYF.

This chain connects TRBV6-1 to TRBJ2-7; TCRdb proposes TRBD1, but this gene call is untestable without DNA. CDR1 and CDR2 (germline): MNHNS, SASEGT. The length of the CDR3 is 11 residues. The CDR3 protein is CAIDDSYEQYF.

V usage is TRBV6-6 and J usage is TRBJ2-5; TCRdb designates TRBD1, a call that cannot be tested without DNA. This CDR3 has 13 amino acids. Germline V gene sequence: CDR1 MNHNY, CDR2 SVGAGI (reference sequence). The CDR3 here is CASRREKQETQYF.

This chain uses TRBV11-2 with TRBJ1-2; lacking DNA, the TRBD1 call made by TCRdb goes unchecked. Germline CDR1 and CDR2: SGHAT and FQNNGV. The CDR3 runs to 16 residues. CDR3 in amino acids: CASSSYLGAISYGYTF.